This TCR beta chain emerged from a study of cytomegalovirus exposure and HLA in healthy donors. General study results and limits: The authors listed over 150 TCR beta chains as cytomegalovirus-associated. Researchers reportedly found TCR beta sequences accurately predicted most subjects' HLA-A and HLA-B alleles.

For this clone: As yet, its antigen is unknown.

Germline CDR1 reads MNHEY; CDR2 reads SVGAGI. CDR3 length: 15 amino acids. V lost 6 bases to trimming and J lost 0 bases; unmatched junction nucleotides: 5. It was with 60 Vbeta and 13 Jbeta primers that the PCR ran. Some clones are missing from TCRdb's copy, which holds only in-frame ones; the method was immunoSEQ multiplex PCR. This table has roughly 71,000 clones, 65% to 80% appearing once. The rearrangement links TRBV6-5 to TRBJ2-7; 10 bases are shared with TRBD2. This TCR derives from a man between 35 and 55 years old in good health and CMV-seropositive. Sequencing used PBMCs. The chain's CDR3 is CASSLLAGSSYEQYF. The CDR3 DNA sequence: TGTGCCAGCAGCCTACTAGCGGGGAGCTCCTACGAGCAGTACTTC.